This entry lists 16 T cell receptor beta chains sequenced from one sample in a study of T and B cells in COVID-19 patients. TRB rearrangements were amplified by multiplex PCR with BIOMED2 TRB-A/B primers. MiXCR, run by TCRdb on the multiplex PCR reads, gives a single entry per CDR3 protein. The data contain around 1,500 distinct CDR3 sequences, 20% to 25% of them seen just once; the ten biggest clones take up about a quarter. Each TRB amplification used about 250-550 ng of genomic DNA from blood. Sequenced input: blood. The receptors were sampled from a human donor with active COVID-19.

In this sample, this clonotype is medium-sized. The chain couples TRBV5-5 to TRBJ1-4, with 10 bases that match TRBD1. The CDR3 runs 17 residues. V was clipped by 0 bases and J by 4 bases; unmatched bases: 6. Germline V gene lookup returns CDR1 SGHKS and CDR2 YYEKEE (reference sequence). CDR3 in DNA: TGTGCCAGCAGCTTGGCCCCCGGGACAGGGGTTAATGAAAAACTGTTTTTT. It yields the protein CASSLAPGTGVNEKLFF.

This clonotype is large. The V call is TRBV5-4, the J call TRBJ2-6; D gene unclear. The CDR3 sequence is 13 residues long. V was pared by 6 bases and J by 5 bases, with 9 bases between. The germline gives CDR1 SGHNT, CDR2 YYREEE (reference sequence). The DNA for the CDR3 is TGTGCCAGCACCCCACAGTGGGCCAACGTCCTGACTTTC. It translates to CASTPQWANVLTF.

This clonotype is deemed large. This rearrangement joins TRBV27 to TRBJ2-5; no clear D gene. CDR1 MNHEY and CDR2 SMNVEV come from the germline V gene (reference sequence). This CDR3 spans 17 amino acids. V shed 3 bases and J shed 1 base, with 18 bases lying between them. CDR3 protein: CASSFNSRLVGQETQYF. CDR3 nucleotides: TGTGCCAGCAGTTTCAACTCCCGATTAGTGGGCCAAGAGACCCAGTACTTC.

This clonotype turned up a few times. The genes are TRBV24-1 and TRBJ2-7; no definite D call. Germline values: CDR1 KGHDR, CDR2 SFDVKD. The CDR3 loop spans 16 amino acids. Trimming took 7 bases from V and 2 from J, leaving 20 bases between them. The CDR3 DNA follows: TGTGCCACCAGGCTCCTTAAGGCCCCCCCAGCCTACGAGCAGTACTTC. Protein: CATRLLKAPPAYEQYF.

This clonotype is termed medium-sized (0.01 to 0.1%). V usage is TRBV7-6 and J usage is TRBJ2-7, with 11 bases fitting TRBD2. The CDR3 has 15 amino acids. Germline CDR1 and CDR2: SGHVS and FNYEAQ. V gave up 1 base and J gave up 3 bases; unmatched junction bases: 2. The CDR3 nucleotides read TGTGCCAGCAGCTTAGAGGGGACTAGCGGCTACGAGCAGTACTTC. Its protein is CASSLEGTSGYEQYF.

The J gene is TRBJ1-4, the V gene TRBV4-3, with D uncertain. The CDR3 length is 16 residues. Per the germline V gene, CDR1 is LGHNA and CDR2 is YSLEER. Trimming left V 3 bases short and J 3 bases short, with 14 bases between. The CDR3 here is CASSHLYQEPNEKLFF. CDR3 nucleotide sequence: TGCGCCAGCAGCCACCTTTACCAGGAACCTAATGAAAAACTGTTTTTT.

This clonotype counts as medium-sized (0.01 to 0.1%). This CDR3 is CASSLRKRQRDTEAFF. CDR3 DNA: TGTGCCAGTAGTCTAAGGAAGAGGCAGAGGGACACTGAAGCTTTCTTT. The chain employs TRBV19 and TRBJ1-1; D gene ambiguous. The ends were cut back, 5 bases at V and 3 bases at J, with 19 bases in the middle. The CDR3 sequence is 16 residues long. Germline V CDR1 and CDR2: LNHDA, SQIVND (reference sequence).

This clonotype is categorized as medium-sized. The rearrangement joins TRBV13 to TRBJ2-1; D might be TRBD2 (6 bases). The CDR3 extends over 16 amino acids. V lost 1 base and J 1 base, leaving 11 bases between the germline ends. CDR1 PRHDT and CDR2 FYEKMQ come from the germline V gene (reference sequence). CDR3 region: CASSLEGGMSYNEQFF. For the CDR3, the DNA is TGTGCCAGCAGCTTAGAGGGCGGGATGTCCTACAATGAGCAGTTCTTC.

This clonotype is large. The rearrangement links TRBV6-5 to TRBJ2-1, with TRBD2 matching over 11 bases. The CDR3 length is 15 residues. V dropped 6 bases and J dropped 6; count of bases not matched to a gene: 7. CDR1 is MNHEY, CDR2 SVGAGI, per germline. CDR3 loop: CASSYLAGGSNEQFF. CDR3 nucleotide sequence: TGTGCCAGCAGCTACCTAGCGGGGGGTAGCAATGAGCAGTTCTTC.

As to this clonotype: A much larger clone differs from this one at a single base, so this may be a read error. The gene calls are TRBV12-3 or TRBV12-4 and TRBJ1-1; D possibly corresponds to TRBD1 (5 bases). With 2 bases removed from V and 12 bases from J, the gap between germline ends came to 13 bases. The CDR3 is 12 amino acids. The CDR3, as DNA: TGTGCCAGCAGTTTATTGGGACCTGGGACTTTCTTT. This codes for CASSLLGPGTFF.

The J gene is TRBJ2-1, the V gene TRBV13; D possibly corresponds to TRBD2 (5 bases). V was pared by 1 base and J by 9 bases, with 13 bases between. The germline gives CDR1 PRHDT, CDR2 FYEKMQ (reference sequence). The CDR3 length is 14 residues. CDR3 sequence reads: CASSLEGGGSEQFF. CDR3 DNA: TGTGCCAGCAGCTTAGAAGGAGGAGGCAGTGAGCAGTTCTTC.

This clonotype is medium-sized (0.01 to 0.1%) by share. This sequence joins TRBV6-4 and TRBJ2-7, with D maybe TRBD2 (6 bases). Germline CDR1 reads MRHNA; CDR2 reads SNTAGT. This CDR3 is built from 17 residues. Trimming left V 0 bases short and J 5 bases short, with 20 bases between. CDR3 coding DNA: TGTGCCAGCAGTGACTCGAGGTTACCAGCGGGCGTCAACGAGCAGTACTTC. It translates to CASSDSRLPAGVNEQYF.

The rearrangement links TRBV15 to TRBJ2-1; 7 nucleotides line up with TRBD2. Germline CDR1 reads LNHNV; CDR2 reads YYDKDF (reference sequence). V dropped 3 bases and J dropped 5; count of bases not matched to a gene: 4. The CDR3 covers 14 residues. CDR3 loop: CATSSGGSDNEQFF. The CDR3 bases are TGTGCCACCAGCAGCGGCGGGAGCGACAATGAGCAGTTCTTC.

This chain links TRBV7-9 with TRBJ2-1, with TRBD2 matching over 11 bases. The V gene end was trimmed by 5 bases and the J gene end by 9 bases; junction bases not matched to a gene: 18. Germline V lookup: CDR1 SEHNR, CDR2 FQNEAQ (reference sequence). The CDR3 length is 18 residues. The CDR3 region has the DNA TGTGCCAGCAGCAAAGAAGTACTAGCGGGAGATAGGGCGGTTGAGCAGTTCTTC. This codes for CASSKEVLAGDRAVEQFF.

This rearrangement joins TRBV21-1 to TRBJ2-7; TRBD2, the D gene given by the table, was not confirmed from the DNA. TRBV21-1 is a listed pseudogene. CDR3 length: 13 residues. CDR3 sequence (DNA): TGTGCCAGCAGCACGGGACTAGCGAGCGAGCAGTACTTC. Protein sequence: CASSTGLASEQYF.

V gene TRBV5-5 combines with J gene TRBJ2-3; a weak D match, TRBD2 (5 bases). Germline assignment: CDR1 SGHKS and CDR2 YYEKEE (reference sequence). V was cut by 2 bases and J by 4 bases, with 8 bases left in between. This CDR3 region has 13 residues. The CDR3 sequence is CASSFGVADTQYF. In nucleotides, the CDR3 is TGTGCCAGCAGCTTCGGGGTGGCAGATACGCAGTATTTT.